Listed here are 16 T cell receptor beta chains from one sample, sequenced in a study of T-cell reconstitution after alpha-beta-depleted transplantation in children. Molecular barcoding with unique molecular identifiers was used for the TCRbeta library. TCRdb independently ran MiXCR on the PCR reads; one entry per CDR3 protein. Of approximately 650,000 distinct CDR3 sequences in the sample, 13% were seen once. This material consisted of PBMCs, taken before TCRalphabeta/CD19-depleted stem cell transplant. These receptors were obtained from a girl under 10 years old with congenital amegakaryocytic thrombocytopenia, due to receive a stem cell transplant.

V and J are TRBV2 and TRBJ2-1; 10 bases match TRBD2. Germline assignment: CDR1 SNHLY and CDR2 FYNNEI. The junction had 17 bases not matched to a gene; V was cut back by 9 bases and J by 6 bases. The CDR3 is 17 amino acids. CDR3 coding DNA: TGTGCCAGTCAAGGGGAGCGGGAGGGCCTAAGGGGCAATGAGCAGTTCTTC. Its translation is CASQGEREGLRGNEQFF.

This clonotype came up many times. The chain couples TRBV4-1 to TRBJ2-1, with 7 bases fitting TRBD2. Trimming at V came to 0 bases and at J to 6 bases, leaving 11 bases not matched to a gene. CDR3 length: 17 residues. Looked up from germline, CDR1 is MGHRA and CDR2 is YSYEKL. The CDR3 protein is CASSQDWGTTSGNEQFF. Here the CDR3 DNA reads TGCGCCAGCAGCCAAGATTGGGGGACTACCTCGGGCAATGAGCAGTTCTTC.

This clonotype was counted ten times or more. V is TRBV7-3 and J is TRBJ2-1; D possibly corresponds to TRBD1 (6 bases). Per germline, CDR1 SGHTA and CDR2 FQGTGA. This CDR3 contains 15 residues. The ends were cut back, 2 bases at V and 1 base at J, with 9 bases in the middle. DNA for the CDR3: TGTGCCAGCAGCTTATCCCAGGGGTCCTACAATGAGCAGTTCTTC. Its translation: CASSLSQGSYNEQFF.

This rearrangement joins TRBV7-3 to TRBJ2-3, with a weak D call TRBD2 (6 bases). The CDR3 totals 15 residues. From germline, CDR1 is SGHTA and CDR2 FQGTGA. V was shortened by 3 bases and J by 6 bases, with 16 bases between the two germline ends. CDR3 DNA: TGTGCCAGCAGCTTGGGAGGTCGGTGGTTGGATACGCAGTATTTT. This gives the protein CASSLGGRWLDTQYF. The full variable domain, completed using reference TRBV7-3 and TRBJ2-3, is GAGVSQTPSNKVTEKGKYVELRCDPISGHTALYWYRQSLGQGPEFLIYFQGTGAADDSGLPNDRFFAVRPEGSVSTLKIQRTERGDSAVYLCASSLGGRWLDTQYFGPGTRLTVL.

The chain has TRBV18 and TRBJ1-5; tentative D call: TRBD1 (6 bases). The CDR3 has 14 amino acids. Germline V gives CDR1 KGHSH, CDR2 LQKENI. Trimming removed 6 bases from V and 7 bases from J, with 16 bases in between. The CDR3 nucleotides read TGTGCCAGCTCTCCAGGACAGTTTCAACAGCCCCAGCATTTT. Protein sequence: CASSPGQFQQPQHF.

This clonotype occurred many times. The rearrangement joins TRBV7-6 to TRBJ2-3; 12 bases fit TRBD2. The CDR3 has 19 amino acids. Germline CDR1 reads SGHVS; CDR2 reads FNYEAQ. The trim removed 4 bases at V and 2 bases at J, leaving 13 bases unmatched. The CDR3 reads CASSSNGLAGPSYTDTQYF. CDR3 DNA: TGTGCCAGCAGCTCGAACGGACTAGCGGGGCCCTCTTACACAGATACGCAGTATTTT.

This clonotype was seen repeatedly, ten times or more. CDR3 nucleotide sequence: TGCAGTGCTAGAGAAAGGGAGGATAAAGCTTTCTTT. It specifies CSAREREDKAFF. This chain links TRBV20-1 with TRBJ1-1, with D uncertain. The V end lost 0 bases, the J end lost 9 bases, and 11 bases lay between the germline ends. The germline V gene has CDR1 DFQATT and CDR2 SNEGSKA (reference sequence). CDR3 length equals 12 residues.

This clonotype appeared a few times. J is TRBJ2-7 and V is TRBV5-1; 7 bases are shared with TRBD1. The CDR3 spans 16 residues. Per germline, CDR1 SGHRS and CDR2 YFSETQ. Trimming removed 1 base from V and 1 base from J; junction bases left unmatched: 8. The CDR3 DNA follows: TGCGCCAGCAGCTTGACCGGGACAGACACATCCTACGAGCAGTACTTC. Translation: CASSLTGTDTSYEQYF. The full variable domain, in which reference TRBV5-1 and TRBJ2-7 provide the parts outside the CDR3, is KAGVTQTPRYLIKTRGQQVTLSCSPISGHRSVSWYQQTPGQGLQFLFEYFSETQRNKGNFPGRFSGRQFSNSRSEMNVSTLELGDSALYLCASSLTGTDTSYEQYFGPGTRLTVT.

This clonotype was counted a few times. J is TRBJ2-7 and V is TRBV6-5, with 9 bases aligning to TRBD2. Germline V CDR1 and CDR2: MNHEY, SVGAGI. This CDR3 is built from 15 residues. V was clipped by 2 bases and J by 3 bases; unmatched bases: 5. The CDR3 sequence is CASSYVGTSFYEQYF. The CDR3 nucleotides are TGTGCCAGCAGTTACGTTGGGACTAGCTTCTACGAGCAGTACTTC.

CDR3 sequence (DNA): TGTGCCAGCAGCTTGGGGACAGGGGGCGGTTTGGATACGCAGTATTTT. It specifies CASSLGTGGGLDTQYF. V gene TRBV5-6 combines with J gene TRBJ2-3; 11 positions match TRBD1. Per germline, CDR1 SGHDT and CDR2 YYEEEE. J lost 6 bases, V lost 0 bases, and 6 bases had no gene match. The CDR3 covers 16 residues. Variable domain in full (rest from reference TRBV5-6 and TRBJ2-3): DAGVTQSPTHLIKTRGQQVTLRCSPKSGHDTVSWYQQALGQGPQFIFQYYEEEERQRGNFPDRFSGHQFPNYSSELNVNALLLGDSALYLCASSLGTGGGLDTQYFGPGTRLTVL.

There are a few counts of this clonotype. V is TRBV5-1 and J is TRBJ2-5; 12 nucleotides match TRBD2. This CDR3 region has 17 residues. Germline trimming cut 3 bases from V and 4 bases from J; bases unmatched to any gene: 10. CDR1 and CDR2 from the germline V gene are SGHRS and YFSETQ. The CDR3 sequence: CASSWRLAGDWGETQYF. CDR3 nucleotide sequence: TGCGCCAGCAGCTGGCGACTAGCGGGAGATTGGGGAGAGACCCAGTACTTC.

The chain joins TRBV2 to TRBJ2-3; D gene ambiguous. The CDR3 consists of 15 residues. V lost 2 bases, J lost 0 bases, and 9 bases lay in between. CDR1 and CDR2 from the germline V gene are SNHLY and FYNNEI. The CDR3 DNA is TGTGCCAGCAGTGAACAGGAGACTAGCACAGATACGCAGTATTTT. This sequence encodes CASSEQETSTDTQYF.

This clonotype occurred many times. The V and J genes are TRBV29-1 and TRBJ1-1; no firm D call. Trimming pared 4 bases from V and 6 bases from J, leaving 3 bases between. CDR1 SQVTM and CDR2 ANQGSEA come from the germline V gene. There are 9 residues in the CDR3. CDR3 residues: CSVGSEAFF. DNA for the CDR3: TGCAGCGTTGGCTCTGAAGCTTTCTTT.

The chain uses TRBV14 and TRBJ2-2; D might be TRBD1 (6 bases). V lost 6 bases to trimming and J lost 9 bases, with 14 bases between them. CDR1 is SGHDN, CDR2 FVKESK, per germline. CDR3 length: 13 amino acids. CDR3 sequence reads: CASSLQGSWELFF. The DNA of the CDR3 is TGTGCCAGCAGTTTACAGGGATCCTGGGAGCTGTTTTTT.

This clonotype was seen a handful of times. This chain uses TRBV20-1 with TRBJ2-7; 7 bases agree with TRBD2. With 5 bases clipped from V and 7 bases from J, the junction kept 8 bases outside the gene matches. CDR3 length equals 12 residues. Germline CDR1 and CDR2: DFQATT and SNEGSKA (reference sequence). CDR3 sequence reads: CSAGRREWEQYF. CDR3 DNA sequence: TGCAGTGCTGGGCGGCGGGAGTGGGAGCAGTACTTC.

The table lists this clonotype with a few counts. This chain connects TRBV4-1 to TRBJ2-1, with D possibly matching TRBD1 (6 bases). CDR1 and CDR2 from the germline V gene are MGHRA and YSYEKL. V gave up 4 bases and J gave up 7 bases, with 26 bases separating them. The CDR3 covers 18 residues. DNA of the CDR3: TGCGCCAGCAGCCGCGCATCCACAGGGACGGCTCCCGGTAATGAGCAGTTCTTC. It yields the protein CASSRASTGTAPGNEQFF.